Following are 15 T cell receptor beta chains from one sample sequenced in a study of T cells in women clearing cervical HPV infection. The data were produced by immunoSEQ multiplex PCR, yet TCRdb's version contains in-frame clones alone and is incomplete. This sample's clone table lists around 28,000 clones. What was sequenced was blood buffy coat. The receptor set was obtained from a woman aged 18 to 75 with a cervical HPV16 infection that either progressed to CIN3+ or cleared (not recorded which).

In regard to this clone: The CDR3 end is not reached by the read, which stops 3 residues before it; the germline J gene fills it in. The chain carries TRBV3-1 (or the pseudogene TRBV3-2) and TRBJ1-2, with a weak D call TRBD1 (6 bases). This CDR3 comprises 15 residues. In germline, CDR1 is LGHDT, CDR2 YNNKEL (reference sequence). V was clipped by 1 base and J by 0 bases, with 9 bases between them. CDR3 loop: CASSQGTATNYGYTF. Partial CDR3 DNA: TGTGCCAGCAGCCAAGGGACAGCAACTAACTATGGC.

As for this clone: The observed sequence ends 3 residues before the CDR3 terminus, with the missing tail filled in from the germline J gene. The chain uses TRBV5-1 and TRBJ2-7; 8 bases map to TRBD2. CDR1 and CDR2 from the germline V gene are SGHRS and YFSETQ. Trimming removed 7 bases from V and 1 base from J; junction bases left unmatched: 4. This CDR3 region has 13 residues. The CDR3 DNA, read in part, is TGCGCCAGCGGACTAGCACCGTCCTACGAG. Translated: CASGLAPSYE. The full-length CDR3 reads as CASGLAPSYEQYF.

About this clone itself: The CDR3 goes on 3 residues after the read ends, and that part is filled in from the germline J gene. The rearrangement joins TRBV6-2 or TRBV6-3 to TRBJ2-2; TRBD2 agrees at 7 bases. V shed 5 bases and J 2 bases; nucleotides not matched to a gene: 5. The CDR3 spans 15 residues. CDR1 is MNHEY, CDR2 SVGEGT, per germline. The CDR3: CASSILAGNTGELFF. The CDR3 DNA, read in part, is TGTGCCAGCAGTATCTTAGCGGGTAACACCGGGGAG.

Comment on this clone: Read sequence stops 3 residues before the CDR3 end, and the germline J gene provides the missing end. The V call is TRBV4-1, the J call TRBJ1-4, with a possible D match to TRBD1 (6 bases). The V gene's germline CDR1 is MGHRA and CDR2 YSYEKL. Trimming cost V 2 bases and J 8 bases, with 15 bases left between them. The CDR3 extends over 15 amino acids. Partial CDR3 DNA: TGCGCCAGCAGCCAACTTGGGGGGGCCGTAGAAAAA. Its protein is CASSQLGGAVEK. The whole CDR3 sequence is CASSQLGGAVEKLFF.

In the case of this clone: From the germline J gene comes the end of the CDR3, since the read stops 3 residues before it. J is TRBJ2-3 and V is TRBV7-8; 8 bases map to TRBD1. The CDR3 has 16 residues. Losses at the gene ends were 5 bases for V and 2 bases for J; bases not matched to a gene: 9. Germline V CDR1 and CDR2: SGHVS, FQNEAQ. CDR3: CASSPDRARITDTQYF. The sequenced part of the CDR3 DNA is TGTGCCAGCAGCCCGGACAGGGCCCGGATCACAGATACG. Variable domain in full (rest from reference TRBV7-8 and TRBJ2-3): GAGVSQSPRYKVAKRGQDVALRCDPISGHVSLFWYQQALGQGPEFLTYFQNEAQLDKSGLPSDRFFAERPEGSVSTLKIQRTQQEDSAVYLCASSPDRARITDTQYFGPGTRLTVL.

Comment on this clone: The read terminates 3 residues before the CDR3 end, so the remaining end is supplied by the germline J gene. The chain recombines TRBV4-1 with TRBJ2-3; 9 bases agree with TRBD2. CDR3 length: 16 residues. V was clipped by 7 bases and J by 5 bases; unmatched bases: 13. The germline CDR1 and CDR2 sequences are MGHRA and YSYEKL. The covered CDR3 bases are TGCGCCAGCACCCCCGGCGGGAGGGGCGGGGGAGATACG. Residues: CASTPGGRGGGDT. The entire CDR3 protein reads CASTPGGRGGGDTQYF.

About this clone: The read ends 3 residues shy of where the CDR3 ends; the end is completed using the germline J gene. This rearrangement joins TRBV6-2 or TRBV6-3 to TRBJ1-2; 8 bases line up with TRBD1. This CDR3 is built from 11 residues. The germline gives CDR1 MNHEY, CDR2 SVGEGT. CDR3 sequence reads: CASSHGTGYTF. Incomplete CDR3 DNA: TGTGCCAGCAGTCACGGGACAGGT.

As for this clone: The read terminates 3 residues before the CDR3 end, so the remaining end is supplied by the germline J gene. This chain joins TRBV7-8 and TRBJ2-7; no firm D call. With 4 bases removed from V and 5 bases from J, the gap between germline ends came to 18 bases. The CDR3 is made up of 15 amino acids. Germline CDR1 is SGHVS and CDR2 is FQNEAQ. Incomplete CDR3 DNA: TGTGCCAGCAGCTCACCGGGTATGGAGAAGAACGAG. This codes for CASSSPGMEKNE. The CDR3 as a whole reads CASSSPGMEKNEQYF.

To note about this clone: The observed sequence ends 3 residues before the CDR3 terminus, with the missing tail filled in from the germline J gene. The rearrangement links TRBV7-3 to TRBJ1-2; D perhaps matches TRBD1 (5 bases). Germline V gives CDR1 SGHTA, CDR2 FQGTGA. This CDR3 comprises 13 residues. Partial CDR3 DNA: TGTGCCAGCAGCCCCGGGACTAGCGGCGAC. It encodes CASSPGTSGD. The entire CDR3 protein is CASSPGTSGDYTF.

Turning to this clone: Read data end 3 residues before the CDR3 end; the end is taken from the germline J gene. V and J are TRBV7-9 and TRBJ2-1; TRBD1 aligns across 7 bases. From germline, CDR1 is SEHNR and CDR2 FQNEAQ (reference sequence). This CDR3 region has 13 residues. V lost 8 bases to trimming and J lost 8 bases; unmatched junction nucleotides: 9. Incomplete CDR3 DNA: TGTGCCAGCTTATGGAGACAGGGTGATGAG. Translating gives CASLWRQGDE. The whole CDR3 protein is CASLWRQGDEQFF.

In regard to this clone: The observed sequence ends 3 residues before the CDR3 terminus, with the missing tail filled in from the germline J gene. The rearrangement joins TRBV7-3 to TRBJ2-3; no reliable D call. This CDR3 has 13 residues. In germline, CDR1 is SGHTA, CDR2 FQGTGA. Trimming took off 5 bases at V and 5 bases at J, with 11 bases between the two ends. The DNA read from the CDR3 is TGTGCCAGCAGCCCAGACACCAAAGATACG. Its protein product is CASSPDTKDT. The full CDR3 reads CASSPDTKDTQYF.

Turning to this clone: Germline and junction disagree at one end, which may indicate a read error. The CDR3 end lies 3 residues beyond the end of the read and is filled in from the germline J gene. V and J are TRBV7-7 and TRBJ2-1; 7 nucleotides line up with TRBD2. Germline V gene data show CDR1 as SSHAT and CDR2 as FNYEAQ (reference sequence). The CDR3 has 13 residues. The sequenced part of the CDR3 DNA is TGTGCTAGCAGCCCCGGGGGGTACAATGAG. Translated, it gives CASSPGGYNE. The entire CDR3 protein reads CASSPGGYNEQFF. Variable domain in full (rest from reference TRBV7-7 and TRBJ2-1): GAGVSQSPRYKVTKRGQDVTLRCDPISSHATLYWYQQALGQGPEFLTYFNYEAQPDKSGLPSDRFSAERPEGSISTLTIQRTEQRDSAMYRCASSPGGYNEQFFGPGTRLTVL.

Concerning this clone itself: The read falls 3 residues short of the CDR3 end, and the missing part is taken from the germline J gene. The V gene is TRBV20-1, the J gene TRBJ2-3, with D possibly matching TRBD1 (6 bases). CDR3 length: 15 residues. Germline V gene lookup returns CDR1 DFQATT and CDR2 SNEGSKA (reference sequence). Trimming left V 0 bases short and J 3 bases short, with 13 bases between. CDR3 residues: CSARDEGRGTDTQYF. CDR3 bases read: TGCAGTGCTAGAGATGAAGGCAGGGGAACAGATACG.

On this clone itself: The read stops 3 residues short of the end of the CDR3; the missing end is completed from the germline J gene. This rearrangement joins TRBV6-2 or TRBV6-3 to TRBJ1-6; D is possibly TRBD1 (5 bases). The CDR3 has 14 residues. Trimming left V 0 bases short and J 7 bases short, with 7 bases between. Looked up from germline, CDR1 is MNHEY and CDR2 is SVGEGT. CDR3 in amino acids: CASSYSRANSPLHF. CDR3 DNA (partial): TGTGCCAGCAGTTACTCCAGGGCCAATTCACCC.

Remarks on this clone: The CDR3 end falls 3 residues outside the read, so it is completed with the germline J gene. The genes are TRBV20-1 and TRBJ2-1, with 10 bases lining up with TRBD2. Germline V gene data show CDR1 as DFQATT and CDR2 as SNEGSKA (reference sequence). With V trimmed by 3 bases and J by 2 bases, 7 bases remained unmatched. The CDR3 sequence is 16 residues long. Here the CDR3 reads CSASAAGLAAYNEQFF. CDR3 DNA (partial): TGCAGTGCTAGTGCCGCCGGACTAGCGGCCTACAATGAG.